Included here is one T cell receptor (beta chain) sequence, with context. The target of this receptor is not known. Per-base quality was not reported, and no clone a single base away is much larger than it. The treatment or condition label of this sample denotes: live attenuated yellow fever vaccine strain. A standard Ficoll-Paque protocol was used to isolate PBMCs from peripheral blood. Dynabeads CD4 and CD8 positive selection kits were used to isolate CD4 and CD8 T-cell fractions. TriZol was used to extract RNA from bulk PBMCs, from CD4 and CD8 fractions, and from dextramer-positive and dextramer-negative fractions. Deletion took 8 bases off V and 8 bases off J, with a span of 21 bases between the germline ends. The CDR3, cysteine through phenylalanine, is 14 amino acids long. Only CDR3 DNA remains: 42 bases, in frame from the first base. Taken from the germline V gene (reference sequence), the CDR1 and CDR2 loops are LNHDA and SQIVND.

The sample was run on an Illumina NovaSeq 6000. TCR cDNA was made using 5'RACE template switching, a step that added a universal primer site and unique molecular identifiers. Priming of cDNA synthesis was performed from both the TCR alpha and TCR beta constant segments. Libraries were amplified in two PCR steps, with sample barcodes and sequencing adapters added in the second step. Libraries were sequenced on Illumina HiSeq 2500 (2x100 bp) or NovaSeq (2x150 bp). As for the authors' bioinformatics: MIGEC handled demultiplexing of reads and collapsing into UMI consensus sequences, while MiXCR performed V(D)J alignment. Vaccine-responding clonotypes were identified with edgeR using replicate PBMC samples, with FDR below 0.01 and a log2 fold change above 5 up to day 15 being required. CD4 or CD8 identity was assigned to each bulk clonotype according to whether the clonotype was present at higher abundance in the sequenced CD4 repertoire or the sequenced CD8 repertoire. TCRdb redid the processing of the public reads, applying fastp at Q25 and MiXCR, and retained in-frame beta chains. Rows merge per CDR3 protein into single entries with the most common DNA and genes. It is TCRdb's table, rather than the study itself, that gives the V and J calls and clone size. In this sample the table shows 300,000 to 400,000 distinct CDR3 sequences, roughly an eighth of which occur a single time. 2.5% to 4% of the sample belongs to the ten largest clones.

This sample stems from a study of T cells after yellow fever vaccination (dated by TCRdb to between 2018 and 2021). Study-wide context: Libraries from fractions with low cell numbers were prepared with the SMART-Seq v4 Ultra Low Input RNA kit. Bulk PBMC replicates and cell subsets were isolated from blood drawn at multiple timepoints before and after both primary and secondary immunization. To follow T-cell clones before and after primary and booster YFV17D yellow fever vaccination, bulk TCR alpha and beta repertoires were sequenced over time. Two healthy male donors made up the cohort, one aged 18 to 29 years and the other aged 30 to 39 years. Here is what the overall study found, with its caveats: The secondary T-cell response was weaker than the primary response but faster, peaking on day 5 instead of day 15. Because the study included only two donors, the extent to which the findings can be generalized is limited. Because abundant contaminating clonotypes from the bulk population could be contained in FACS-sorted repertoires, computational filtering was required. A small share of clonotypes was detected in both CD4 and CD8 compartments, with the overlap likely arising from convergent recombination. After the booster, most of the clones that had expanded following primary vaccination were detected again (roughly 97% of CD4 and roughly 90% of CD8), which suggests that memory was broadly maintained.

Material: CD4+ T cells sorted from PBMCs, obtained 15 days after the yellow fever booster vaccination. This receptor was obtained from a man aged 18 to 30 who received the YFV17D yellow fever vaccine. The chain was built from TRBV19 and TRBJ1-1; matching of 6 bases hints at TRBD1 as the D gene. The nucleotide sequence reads TGTGCCAGTCAGAATCCTGGGGGCCTCGGGGAAGCTTTCTTT. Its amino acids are CASQNPGGLGEAFF.